A single sample gave rise to the 32 T cell receptor beta chains below, sequenced in a study of blood T cell repertoires in COVID-19. This table comes from immunoSEQ multiplex PCR, and its TCRdb copy is limited to in-frame clones, with some not included. Here the sample spans around 500,000 clones, 88% being singletons. Material for sequencing was PBMCs or T cells enriched from blood (not recorded which). These receptors came from a woman aged 55-69 years who had recovered from COVID-19.

This chain joins TRBV2 and TRBJ2-2, with TRBD1 as a possible D gene (6 bases). CDR3 length: 14 amino acids. Germline lookup yields CDR1 SNHLY and CDR2 FYNNEI. V shed 5 bases and J shed 7 bases, with 14 bases lying between them. CDR3 in amino acids: CASSKQGLGGELFF. The CDR3 nucleotides are TGTGCCAGCAGTAAACAGGGTCTAGGCGGGGAGCTGTTTTTT.

CDR3: CASSLYTTGGDNYGYTF. In DNA form, the CDR3 reads TGTGCCAGCTCCCTTTACACGACAGGGGGCGACAACTATGGCTACACCTTC. This chain connects TRBV18 to TRBJ1-2; 10 positions match TRBD1. The CDR3 covers 17 residues. Losses at the gene ends were 6 bases for V and 2 bases for J; bases not matched to a gene: 12. Germline V gene lookup returns CDR1 KGHSH and CDR2 LQKENI.

This rearrangement joins TRBV12-3 or TRBV12-4 to TRBJ1-5; D remains ambiguous. Trimming stripped 5 bases from V and 13 bases from J, with 15 bases between. CDR3 length: 12 amino acids. The CDR3 DNA reads TGTGCCAGCAGTCAGGCCGGTTTTTATCAGCATTTT. Amino acid sequence: CASSQAGFYQHF.

This chain connects TRBV19 to TRBJ2-2, with 9 bases lining up with TRBD1. Germline V lookup: CDR1 LNHDA, CDR2 SQIVND (reference sequence). This CDR3 has 15 residues. V was pared by 7 bases and J by 1 base, with 4 bases of the junction left unmatched. The CDR3 is CASKDRGKNTGELFF. The CDR3 nucleotides read TGTGCCAGTAAGGACAGGGGAAAGAACACCGGGGAGCTGTTTTTT.

This clone has ten or more counts. The chain combines TRBV5-6 with TRBJ1-2, with D possibly TRBD1 on 5 matching bases. CDR1 is SGHDT and CDR2 is YYEEEE in the germline V gene. V shed 0 bases and J shed 3 bases, with 12 bases lying between them. This CDR3 region has 15 residues. CDR3 residues: CASSLETGRDYGYTF. The DNA of the CDR3 is TGTGCCAGCAGCTTGGAAACAGGACGGGACTATGGCTACACCTTC.

The chain combines TRBV5-1 with TRBJ2-1, with a tentative D call TRBD1 (6 bases). V was clipped by 0 bases and J by 9 bases, with 13 bases between them. Germline V gene lookup returns CDR1 SGHRS and CDR2 YFSETQ. The CDR3 loop spans 14 amino acids. Written as DNA, the CDR3 is TGCGCCAGCAGCTTGGTTAGCAGGGACACTGAGCAGTTCTTC. Translating it yields CASSLVSRDTEQFF.

This chain uses TRBV19 with TRBJ1-3, with no clear D. V was clipped by 6 bases and J by 3 bases, with 9 bases between them. CDR1 is LNHDA and CDR2 is SQIVND in the germline V gene (reference sequence). The CDR3 is 13 residues long. The CDR3 nucleotides are TGTGCCAGTAGCGTACTAGGTGGAAACACCATATATTTT. It codes for CASSVLGGNTIYF.

J is TRBJ2-3 and V is TRBV27, with unresolved D. The germline gives CDR1 MNHEY, CDR2 SMNVEV (reference sequence). There are 15 residues in the CDR3. Deletions cut 4 bases from V and 0 bases from J, with 11 bases between. This CDR3 reads CASSSSDSSTDTQYF. In nucleotides, the CDR3 is TGTGCCAGCAGTTCGTCAGACTCTAGCACAGATACGCAGTATTTT.

The V gene is TRBV19, the J gene TRBJ1-5; 8 bases match TRBD1. J was trimmed by 7 bases and V by 5 bases; bases with no gene match: 4. The CDR3 consists of 13 residues. Looked up from germline, CDR1 is LNHDA and CDR2 is SQIVND (reference sequence). The CDR3 protein is CASSAGGGQPQHF. The CDR3 DNA reads TGTGCCAGTAGTGCAGGGGGCGGGCAGCCCCAGCATTTT.

This chain uses TRBV12-5 with TRBJ1-1, with 11 bases aligning to TRBD1. The length of the CDR3 is 15 residues. Germline V lookup: CDR1 LGHNT, CDR2 FRNRAP. After removal of 5 bases from V and 5 bases from J, the junction contained 7 bases not matched to a gene. For the CDR3, the DNA is TGTGCTAGTGGTACCGGACAGGGGGCGGGGACTGAAGCTTTCTTT. Protein: CASGTGQGAGTEAFF.

The rearrangement uses TRBV4-1 and TRBJ1-4, with D tentatively TRBD1 (5 bases). CDR1 MGHRA and CDR2 YSYEKL come from the germline V gene. Deletions cut 6 bases from V and 5 bases from J, with 16 bases between. The CDR3 loop spans 15 amino acids. CDR3 DNA sequence: TGCGCCAGCAGTTCGGCCGGGACTGGCAATGAAAAACTGTTTTTT. Translating gives CASSSAGTGNEKLFF.

In its sample, this clone was seen once. V gene TRBV5-1 combines with J gene TRBJ2-3; 13 nucleotides align to TRBD2. V lost 4 bases and J lost 7; bases outside the gene matches: 9. Germline lookup yields CDR1 SGHRS and CDR2 YFSETQ. The CDR3 loop spans 16 amino acids. The CDR3 protein is CASSPGGTSGVNTQYF. The CDR3 DNA follows: TGCGCCAGCAGCCCCGGCGGGACTAGCGGGGTTAATACGCAGTATTTT.

The chain links TRBV6-5 to TRBJ2-3; the D gene is possibly TRBD2 (5 bases). The V gene lost 8 bases and the J gene lost 5 bases, with 8 bases spanning the gap. Germline CDR1 reads MNHEY; CDR2 reads SVGAGI. CDR3 length: 11 amino acids. CDR3 sequence (DNA): TGTGCCAGCCAACGGGAAGATACGCAGTATTTT. Translated: CASQREDTQYF.

The rearrangement joins TRBV4-1 to TRBJ2-1; 8 nucleotides match TRBD2. Trimming cost V 4 bases and J 4 bases; bases outside gene matches: 9. The CDR3 is made up of 16 amino acids. The germline gives CDR1 MGHRA, CDR2 YSYEKL. In DNA form, the CDR3 reads TGCGCCAGCAGCCCTCACTTAGCGGGGAGGTACAATGAGCAGTTCTTC. Protein product: CASSPHLAGRYNEQFF.

Here the CDR3 DNA reads TGTGCCAGCAGCTTAGGACCGACAGGGGCTGACTATGGCTACACCTTC. The encoded protein is CASSLGPTGADYGYTF. This sequence joins TRBV5-4 and TRBJ1-2, with 8 bases that match TRBD1. From germline, CDR1 is SGHNT and CDR2 YYREEE (reference sequence). CDR3 length: 16 amino acids. V gave up 2 bases and J gave up 3 bases; unmatched junction bases: 9. Looking up the rest from reference TRBV5-4 and TRBJ1-2 gives the full variable domain: ETGVTQSPTHLIKTRGQQVTLRCSSQSGHNTVSWYQQALGQGPQFIFQYYREEENGRGNFPPRFSGLQFPNYSSELNVNALELDDSALYLCASSLGPTGADYGYTFGSGTRLTVV.

The chain links TRBV7-9 to TRBJ1-2; D might be TRBD1 (5 bases). V was clipped by 4 bases and J by 7 bases, with 16 bases between them. CDR1 is SEHNR, CDR2 FQNEAQ, per germline (reference sequence). The CDR3 loop spans 14 amino acids. CDR3 nucleotide sequence: TGTGCCAGCAGCTGGACGGGACTCGCCGGTGGCTACACCTTC. Protein: CASSWTGLAGGYTF.

The chain uses TRBV20-1 and TRBJ1-6, with D possibly TRBD1 on 6 matching bases. V dropped 3 bases and J dropped 8 bases, with 17 bases sitting between them. The length of the CDR3 is 15 residues. The V gene's germline CDR1 is DFQATT and CDR2 SNEGSKA (reference sequence). The CDR3 DNA sequence: TGCAGTGCTAGTAAAGGGGGAGCCGGGTATTCACCCCTCCACTTT. This codes for CSASKGGAGYSPLHF.

V gene TRBV3-1 (or the pseudogene TRBV3-2) combines with J gene TRBJ1-2; tentative D call: TRBD1 (5 bases). The V and J ends lost 0 bases and 2 bases respectively, with 7 bases between them. Germline V CDR1 and CDR2: LGHDT, YNNKEL (reference sequence). The CDR3 sequence is 14 residues long. This CDR3 is CASSQDGQNYGYTF. The CDR3 DNA reads TGTGCCAGCAGCCAAGATGGACAAAACTATGGCTACACCTTC.

The gene calls are TRBV5-1 and TRBJ2-2, with 12 bases matching TRBD1. The CDR3 has 14 amino acids. J was trimmed by 10 bases and V by 4 bases; bases with no gene match: 5. Germline values: CDR1 SGHRS, CDR2 YFSETQ. DNA for the CDR3: TGCGCCAGCAGCAGGGACAGGGGGCTTGAGGAGCTGTTTTTT. Protein sequence: CASSRDRGLEELFF. Complete variable domain (other parts from reference TRBV5-1 and TRBJ2-2): KAGVTQTPRYLIKTRGQQVTLSCSPISGHRSVSWYQQTPGQGLQFLFEYFSETQRNKGNFPGRFSGRQFSNSRSEMNVSTLELGDSALYLCASSRDRGLEELFFGEGSRLTVL.

This clone showed up just a few times. The chain is built from TRBV7-6 and TRBJ2-7; TRBD1 matches at 7 bases. CDR3 length: 15 amino acids. Unmatched junction bases numbered 4, after V lost 2 bases and J lost 0 bases. The germline V gene encodes CDR1 SGHVS and CDR2 FNYEAQ. CDR3 loop: CASSLYGQASYEQYF. In DNA form, the CDR3 reads TGTGCCAGCAGCTTATACGGACAGGCCTCCTACGAGCAGTACTTC. The variable domain in full, completed from reference TRBV7-6 and TRBJ2-7, reads GAGVSQSPRYKVTKRGQDVALRCDPISGHVSLYWYRQALGQGPEFLTYFNYEAQQDKSGLPNDRFSAERPEGSISTLTIQRTEQRDSAMYRCASSLYGQASYEQYFGPGTRLTVT.

The table lists this clone with a count of one. The chain joins TRBV6-5 to TRBJ2-3; no firm D call. Looked up from germline, CDR1 is MNHEY and CDR2 is SVGAGI. Trimming pared 5 bases from V and 6 bases from J, leaving 12 bases between. This CDR3 has 13 residues. The CDR3 protein is CASSPGAVDTQYF. DNA of the CDR3: TGTGCCAGCAGTCCCGGAGCAGTCGATACGCAGTATTTT.

The rearrangement links TRBV24-1 to TRBJ2-1, with D possibly matching TRBD2 (5 bases). Per germline, CDR1 KGHDR and CDR2 SFDVKD. This CDR3 region has 14 residues. V lost 1 base to trimming and J lost 4 bases, with 7 bases between them. Here the CDR3 DNA reads TGTGCCACCAGTGATTTCGGGGATTACAATGAGCAGTTCTTC. This codes for CATSDFGDYNEQFF.

The chain links TRBV7-9 to TRBJ2-2; 9 bases map to TRBD2. Germline loops: CDR1 SEHNR, CDR2 FQNEAQ (reference sequence). V shed 4 bases and J 5 bases; nucleotides not matched to a gene: 2. The CDR3 contains 14 residues. The CDR3 DNA follows: TGTGCCAGCAGCTCCAGCGGGGGGACCGGGGAGCTGTTTTTT. Its translation is CASSSSGGTGELFF.

This sequence joins TRBV6-5 and TRBJ2-3; TRBD2 matches 14 bases. Unmatched junction bases numbered 4, after V lost 7 bases and J lost 4 bases. The CDR3 has 15 amino acids. Germline V CDR1 and CDR2: MNHEY, SVGAGI. CDR3 in DNA: TGTGCCAGCACCCGACTAGCGGGGGGGGCAGATACGCAGTATTTT. It is translated as CASTRLAGGADTQYF.

The V call is TRBV2, the J call TRBJ1-4; 9 positions match TRBD1. The germline CDR1 and CDR2 sequences are SNHLY and FYNNEI. The CDR3 covers 15 residues. V was pared by 5 bases and J by 7 bases, with 8 bases of the junction left unmatched. The CDR3 spells CASSHYRGRSEKLFF. Written as DNA, the CDR3 is TGTGCCAGCAGTCACTACAGGGGGCGAAGTGAAAAACTGTTTTTT.

This chain joins TRBV6-2 or TRBV6-3 and TRBJ1-5; D uncertain. V was cut by 3 bases and J by 11 bases, with 17 bases left in between. CDR1 is MNHEY, CDR2 SVGEGT, per germline. The CDR3 has 14 residues. CDR3 nucleotide sequence: TGTGCCAGCAGTTATCCTGGGTCGTCTCGGGCCCAGCATTTT. Translation gives CASSYPGSSRAQHF.

The chain employs TRBV15 and TRBJ1-2; a weak D match, TRBD1 (6 bases). The CDR3 is 15 amino acids. The germline V and J ends were trimmed by 1 base and 6 bases, with 15 bases remaining between them. Germline V gives CDR1 LNHNV, CDR2 YYDKDF (reference sequence). CDR3 bases: TGTGCCACCAGCAGAGTCCAGGGGACCGTAGATGGCTACACCTTC. Translated: CATSRVQGTVDGYTF.

This rearrangement joins TRBV7-2 to TRBJ2-7; no clear D gene. Germline values: CDR1 SGHTA, CDR2 FQGNSA. The CDR3 runs 14 residues. Trimming pared 3 bases from V and 0 bases from J, leaving 9 bases between. CDR3 nucleotide sequence: TGTGCCAGCAGCTTTGTCCCCAGCTCCTACGAGCAGTACTTC. Its protein product is CASSFVPSSYEQYF.

This chain connects TRBV5-5 to TRBJ2-7, with TRBD2 matching 12 bases. CDR3 length equals 15 residues. The J segment lost 0 bases and the V segment lost 2 bases, leaving 0 bases of the junction unmatched. Germline CDR1 is SGHKS and CDR2 is YYEKEE (reference sequence). The CDR3 coding sequence is TGTGCCAGCAGCTTACTAGCGGGGGGCTCCTACGAGCAGTACGTC. Its translation: CASSLLAGGSYEQYV.

This clone has only a few counts. The chain couples TRBV11-3 to TRBJ2-2, with TRBD2 identical over 8 bases. Trimming took 1 base from V and 6 from J; bases not matched to a gene: 1. The CDR3 is 14 amino acids. Germline CDR1 and CDR2: SGHNT and YENEEA. The CDR3 DNA reads as TGTGCCAGCAGCTTAGGGGGACTAGCCGGGGAGCTGTTTTTT. It translates to CASSLGGLAGELFF.

V and J are TRBV7-9 and TRBJ1-3; no reliable D call. This CDR3 has 12 residues. With 6 bases removed from V and 7 bases from J, the gap between germline ends came to 10 bases. Looked up from germline, CDR1 is SEHNR and CDR2 is FQNEAQ (reference sequence). CDR3 bases: TGTGCCAGCAGTCTTACAGCTAACACCATATATTTT. Protein: CASSLTANTIYF.

The CDR3 loop reads CASSQDITTNYGYTF. CDR3 DNA: TGCGCCAGCAGCCAAGATATCACAACTAACTATGGCTACACCTTC. The rearrangement links TRBV4-1 to TRBJ1-2, with D uncertain. Germline V gene lookup returns CDR1 MGHRA and CDR2 YSYEKL. This CDR3 comprises 15 residues. V lost 0 bases and J lost 0, with 8 bases in between.